This TCR beta chain was recorded in a study of cytomegalovirus exposure and HLA in healthy donors. The CDR3 consists of 14 residues. Germline CDR1 reads SNHLY; CDR2 reads FYNNEI. The V segment lost 11 bases and the J segment 3 bases; nucleotides outside the gene matches: 8. The study ran its PCR with 60 Vbeta and 13 Jbeta primers. Only in-frame clones appear in the TCRdb table, and some are missing; sequencing was by immunoSEQ multiplex PCR. This repertoire includes roughly 50,000 clones. The chain uses TRBV2 and TRBJ2-2, with 8 bases that match TRBD1. The TCR comes from a woman in her sixties in good health and CMV-seropositive. The source material was PBMCs. The CDR3: CARGQGLDTGELFF. Written as DNA, the CDR3 is TGTGCCCGCGGACAGGGCCTCGACACCGGGGAGCTGTTTTTT.